These 29 T cell receptor beta chains came from one sample sequenced in a study of blood T cell repertoires in COVID-19. TCRdb's table, derived via immunoSEQ multiplex PCR, lists solely in-frame clones and lacks some. The sample consists of about 260,000 clones, around 84% of them appearing once. Sequenced material: PBMCs or T cells enriched from blood (not recorded which). These receptors all stem from a man aged 25 to 40 with acute COVID-19.

A word on this clone: The germline gene is not matched at one end of the junction; a read error may be the cause. The chain links TRBV5-1 to TRBJ2-3; 9 positions match TRBD2. Germline lookup yields CDR1 SGHRS and CDR2 YFSETQ. This CDR3 comprises 15 residues. The CDR3 coding sequence is TGTGCCAGCAGCTTGGCGGGAGGGCCTCAAGATACGCAGTATTTT. Its translation: CASSLAGGPQDTQYF. The full variable domain, with the rest looked up from reference TRBV5-1 and TRBJ2-3, is KAGVTQTPRYLIKTRGQQVTLSCSPISGHRSVSWYQQTPGQGLQFLFEYFSETQRNKGNFPGRFSGRQFSNSRSEMNVSTLELGDSALYLCASSLAGGPQDTQYFGPGTRLTVL.

In its sample, this clone was seen once. The genes are TRBV5-1 and TRBJ1-6; possibly TRBD1 for D (5 bases). CDR3 length: 15 amino acids. Between the trimmed V and J ends, which lost 0 bases and 6 bases, there was a span of 10 bases. Germline CDR1 and CDR2: SGHRS and YFSETQ. The DNA for the CDR3 is TGCGCCAGCAGCTTGGACCAGGGTAGTAATTCACCCCTCCACTTT. Protein sequence: CASSLDQGSNSPLHF.

The chain employs TRBV25-1 and TRBJ1-4; 9 nucleotides line up with TRBD1. CDR3 length: 16 residues. With 5 bases clipped from V and 0 bases from J, the junction kept 4 bases outside the gene matches. Per the germline V gene, CDR1 is MGHDK and CDR2 is SYGVNS. As DNA, the CDR3 is TGTGCCAGCAGTACAGGGGGCAAGGCAACTAATGAAAAACTGTTTTTT. Translation gives CASSTGGKATNEKLFF.

This chain connects TRBV18 to TRBJ1-3, with a possible D match to TRBD1 (6 bases). The V end lost 1 base, the J end lost 0 bases, and 13 bases lay between the germline ends. The CDR3 spans 17 residues. Germline V gene lookup returns CDR1 KGHSH and CDR2 LQKENI. CDR3 coding DNA: TGTGCCAGCTCACCACGGGACACAACTTCCTCTGGAAACACCATATATTTT. It encodes CASSPRDTTSSGNTIYF.

The rearrangement uses TRBV6-5 and TRBJ1-4, with 7 bases lining up with TRBD1. Trimming took 3 bases from V and 8 from J; bases not matched to a gene: 9. Looked up from germline, CDR1 is MNHEY and CDR2 is SVGAGI. The CDR3 extends over 15 amino acids. CDR3 DNA: TGTGCCAGCAGTTATGTCCCAGGGGGAAAGGAAAAACTGTTTTTT. It encodes CASSYVPGGKEKLFF.

This clone was counted once. This chain links TRBV6-4 with TRBJ2-1; TRBD2 matches 8 bases. The germline CDR1 and CDR2 sequences are MRHNA and SNTAGT. This CDR3 is built from 13 residues. V was clipped by 0 bases and J by 14 bases; unmatched bases: 6. The CDR3 sequence is CASSDSVGTSEFF. The CDR3 coding sequence is TGTGCCAGCAGTGACTCAGTCGGGACTAGTGAGTTCTTC.

About this clone: Other nucleotide sequences in the sample specify the same CDR3. The gene calls are TRBV6-5 and TRBJ1-5; D possibly corresponds to TRBD1 (6 bases). Trimming pared 6 bases from V and 3 bases from J, leaving 12 bases between. Germline assignment: CDR1 MNHEY and CDR2 SVGAGI. This CDR3 is built from 14 residues. This CDR3 is CASSLDRVNQPQHF. The CDR3 DNA reads TGTGCCAGCAGCTTGGACAGAGTCAATCAGCCCCAGCATTTT.

Only a few counts were recorded for this clone. CDR3 coding DNA: TGTGCCAGCAGTGAGCAGGGATTCACGGACTATGGCTACACCTTC. It specifies CASSEQGFTDYGYTF. The chain combines TRBV2 with TRBJ1-2; tentative D call: TRBD1 (5 bases). Trimming removed 3 bases from V and 3 bases from J, with 14 bases in between. The length of the CDR3 is 15 residues. Germline CDR1 reads SNHLY; CDR2 reads FYNNEI. The full variable domain, its missing parts supplied by reference TRBV2 and TRBJ1-2, is EPEVTQTPSHQVTQMGQEVILRCVPISNHLYFYWYRQILGQKVEFLVSFYNNEISEKSEIFDDQFSVERPDGSNFTLKIRSTKLEDSAMYFCASSEQGFTDYGYTFGSGTRLTVV.

The chain is built from TRBV6-5 and TRBJ2-2; D remains ambiguous. This CDR3 contains 13 residues. Germline V CDR1 and CDR2: MNHEY, SVGAGI. Trimming pared 2 bases from V and 6 bases from J, leaving 7 bases between. In DNA form, the CDR3 reads TGTGCCAGCAGTTACCTAGTCGCCGGGGAGCTGTTTTTT. It encodes CASSYLVAGELFF.

The rearrangement uses TRBV19 and TRBJ1-1, with D uncertain. Germline CDR1 reads LNHDA; CDR2 reads SQIVND (reference sequence). With 3 bases removed from V and 1 base from J, the gap between germline ends came to 18 bases. This CDR3 contains 17 residues. The CDR3 loop is CASSIGAPVGRNTEAFF. CDR3 bases: TGTGCCAGTAGTATCGGCGCCCCTGTGGGCCGGAACACTGAAGCTTTCTTT. Complete variable domain (other parts from reference TRBV19 and TRBJ1-1): DGGITQSPKYLFRKEGQNVTLSCEQNLNHDAMYWYRQDPGQGLRLIYYSQIVNDFQKGDIAEGYSVSREKKESFPLTVTSAQKNPTAFYLCASSIGAPVGRNTEAFFGQGTRLTVV.

This sequence joins TRBV10-3 and TRBJ2-7, with TRBD1 matching 10 bases. This CDR3 comprises 16 residues. Germline CDR1 reads ENHRY; CDR2 reads SYGVKD. V was clipped by 0 bases and J by 4 bases; unmatched bases: 6. In DNA form, the CDR3 reads TGTGCCATCAGTGAGTCGGGACAGGGGTATATGTACGAGCAGTACGTC. Protein product: CAISESGQGYMYEQYV.

This sequence joins TRBV28 and TRBJ1-5, with 8 bases that match TRBD1. CDR1 and CDR2 (germline): MDHEN, SYDVKM. The CDR3 is 15 amino acids. Trimming at V came to 2 bases and at J to 3 bases, leaving 3 bases not matched to a gene. The CDR3 sequence is CASSLTGGHNQPQHF. The CDR3 DNA follows: TGTGCCAGCAGTTTAACAGGGGGTCACAATCAGCCCCAGCATTTT.

J is TRBJ1-2 and V is TRBV6-5; 8 bases line up with TRBD1. Germline CDR1 and CDR2: MNHEY and SVGAGI. CDR3 size: 14 residues. After removal of 2 bases from V and 6 bases from J, the junction contained 5 bases not matched to a gene. The CDR3, as DNA: TGTGCCAGCAGTTACCGGACAGGGCAAAATGGCTACACCTTC. This codes for CASSYRTGQNGYTF.

This clone was recorded a few times. The rearrangement uses TRBV19 and TRBJ2-5; 10 nucleotides match TRBD2. Trimming took 5 bases from V and 7 from J; bases not matched to a gene: 13. CDR1 LNHDA and CDR2 SQIVND come from the germline V gene (reference sequence). The CDR3 sequence is 16 residues long. CDR3 amino acids: CASSPGASGGLSTQYF. The CDR3 coding sequence is TGTGCCAGTAGTCCCGGGGCTAGCGGGGGCCTATCGACCCAGTACTTC.

The V call is TRBV5-4, the J call TRBJ2-2; D unresolved. The germline gives CDR1 SGHNT, CDR2 YYREEE (reference sequence). The length of the CDR3 is 15 residues. V was cut by 2 bases and J by 0 bases, with 8 bases left in between. This CDR3 is CASSFVGSNTGELFF. The CDR3 DNA follows: TGTGCCAGCAGCTTTGTGGGCTCGAACACCGGGGAGCTGTTTTTT.

The chain's CDR3 is CAWRGQGLPNSPLHF. CDR3 in DNA: TGTGCCTGGAGGGGGCAGGGACTACCTAATTCACCCCTCCACTTT. J is TRBJ1-6 and V is TRBV30; the D gene is possibly TRBD1 (5 bases). The ends were cut back, 3 bases at V and 6 bases at J, with 15 bases in the middle. The CDR3 spans 15 residues. CDR1 GTSNPN and CDR2 SVGIG come from the germline V gene (reference sequence).

The rearrangement uses TRBV12-3 or TRBV12-4 and TRBJ2-1, with 8 bases aligning to TRBD2. V gave up 7 bases and J gave up 6 bases; unmatched junction bases: 5. The CDR3 has 13 residues. The CDR3 bases are TGTGCCAGCATCACCGGGACTAGCAATGAGCAGTTCTTC. Its translation is CASITGTSNEQFF.

The chain joins TRBV7-6 to TRBJ2-2; 9 bases agree with TRBD1. Per germline, CDR1 SGHVS and CDR2 FNYEAQ. The CDR3 totals 18 residues. V lost 4 bases and J lost 3; bases outside the gene matches: 12. The CDR3 protein is CASSSLPGQGSYTGELFF. The CDR3 DNA follows: TGTGCCAGCAGCTCGCTACCCGGACAGGGGAGTTACACCGGGGAGCTGTTTTTT.

This rearrangement joins TRBV28 to TRBJ1-1, with TRBD1 matching over 10 bases. CDR3 length: 14 amino acids. Germline V gene sequence: CDR1 MDHEN, CDR2 SYDVKM. V was pared by 4 bases and J by 6 bases, with 5 bases of the junction left unmatched. The CDR3 region has the DNA TGTGCCAGCAGTTCCCCCGGGACAGGGGCTGAAGCTTTCTTT. It specifies CASSSPGTGAEAFF.

This chain uses TRBV12-5 with TRBJ1-3, with a tentative D call TRBD1 (5 bases). Looked up from germline, CDR1 is LGHNT and CDR2 is FRNRAP. The CDR3 extends over 14 amino acids. Between the trimmed V and J ends, which lost 4 bases and 0 bases, there was a span of 7 bases. CDR3 DNA: TGTGCTAGTGGTTACGGGGGCTCTGGAAACACCATATATTTT. Its protein is CASGYGGSGNTIYF.

The chain combines TRBV10-3 with TRBJ2-7; 10 bases agree with TRBD2. The CDR3 totals 12 residues. With V trimmed by 3 bases and J by 7 bases, 0 bases remained unmatched. From germline, CDR1 is ENHRY and CDR2 SYGVKD. DNA for the CDR3: TGTGCCATCAGTGAAGCGGGAGGGGAGCAGTACGTC. As protein: CAISEAGGEQYV.

This clone occurred once. The CDR3 here is CASSRLGLAGEADTQYF. In DNA form, the CDR3 reads TGTGCCAGCAGCAGATTGGGACTAGCGGGAGAAGCAGATACGCAGTATTTT. This sequence joins TRBV7-2 and TRBJ2-3, with 14 bases identical to TRBD2. This CDR3 spans 17 amino acids. With 5 bases clipped from V and 4 bases from J, the junction kept 8 bases outside the gene matches. CDR1 and CDR2 (germline): SGHTA, FQGNSA.

The chain carries TRBV6-1 and TRBJ1-5; TRBD1 aligns across 7 bases. V dropped 2 bases and J dropped 5; count of bases not matched to a gene: 6. Germline V gene data show CDR1 as MNHNS and CDR2 as SASEGT. This CDR3 comprises 15 residues. CDR3 region: CASSERGTADQPQHF. The CDR3 nucleotides read TGTGCCAGCAGTGAACGAGGGACAGCAGATCAGCCCCAGCATTTT.

The rearrangement joins TRBV19 to TRBJ1-2; 12 positions match TRBD1. This CDR3 contains 16 residues. Germline V lookup: CDR1 LNHDA, CDR2 SQIVND (reference sequence). V was pared by 8 bases and J by 7 bases, with 14 bases of the junction left unmatched. The DNA for the CDR3 is TGTGCCAGTTGGGGAGGGACAGGGGGCGCAGGTTCTGGCTACACCTTC. Residues: CASWGGTGGAGSGYTF.

The genes are TRBV5-1 and TRBJ2-5, with D possibly matching TRBD1 (6 bases). V was shortened by 0 bases and J by 1 base, with 10 bases between the two germline ends. The CDR3 has 15 residues. Germline lookup yields CDR1 SGHRS and CDR2 YFSETQ. The CDR3 coding sequence is TGCGCCAGCAGCTTGGGGGGGCTAGCCCAAGAGACCCAGTACTTC. Translated: CASSLGGLAQETQYF. Full variable domain (missing parts from reference TRBV5-1 and TRBJ2-5): KAGVTQTPRYLIKTRGQQVTLSCSPISGHRSVSWYQQTPGQGLQFLFEYFSETQRNKGNFPGRFSGRQFSNSRSEMNVSTLELGDSALYLCASSLGGLAQETQYFGPGTRLLVL.

The chain recombines TRBV6-5 with TRBJ1-2; D is perhaps TRBD1 (6 bases). Between the trimmed V and J ends, which lost 5 bases and 0 bases, there was a span of 13 bases. The germline V gene has CDR1 MNHEY and CDR2 SVGAGI. This CDR3 is built from 15 residues. The CDR3 DNA reads TGTGCCAGCAGTCGAGCTACAGGGTCTAACTATGGCTACACCTTC. Amino acids: CASSRATGSNYGYTF.

This clone showed up just a few times. V is TRBV6-6 and J is TRBJ2-3, with TRBD2 matching over 12 bases. Trimming removed 4 bases from V and 4 bases from J; junction bases left unmatched: 6. This CDR3 contains 16 residues. CDR1 and CDR2 (germline): MNHNY, SVGAGI (reference sequence). The CDR3: CASSSRLAGESDTQYF. CDR3 in DNA: TGTGCCAGCAGTTCCCGACTAGCGGGAGAGTCAGATACGCAGTATTTT.

The J gene is TRBJ1-5, the V gene TRBV5-6; TRBD1 aligns across 9 bases. The CDR3 contains 14 residues. With V trimmed by 4 bases and J by 6 bases, 5 bases remained unmatched. Germline-derived CDR1 and CDR2 are SGHDT and YYEEEE. CDR3 nucleotides: TGTGCCAGCAGCCGTACAGGGGGCCTTCAGCCCCAGCATTTT. Translated, it gives CASSRTGGLQPQHF.

The chain employs TRBV5-4 and TRBJ1-6; D unclear. The ends were cut back, 1 base at V and 7 bases at J, with 21 bases in the middle. Germline values: CDR1 SGHNT, CDR2 YYREEE (reference sequence). This CDR3 has 18 residues. The CDR3 protein is CASSLIRVNLGRNSPLHF. CDR3 nucleotide sequence: TGTGCCAGCAGCTTGATCCGGGTTAATCTCGGGAGGAATTCACCCCTCCACTTT. Full variable domain (remainder filled in from reference TRBV5-4 and TRBJ1-6): ETGVTQSPTHLIKTRGQQVTLRCSSQSGHNTVSWYQQALGQGPQFIFQYYREEENGRGNFPPRFSGLQFPNYSSELNVNALELDDSALYLCASSLIRVNLGRNSPLHFGNGTRLTVT.